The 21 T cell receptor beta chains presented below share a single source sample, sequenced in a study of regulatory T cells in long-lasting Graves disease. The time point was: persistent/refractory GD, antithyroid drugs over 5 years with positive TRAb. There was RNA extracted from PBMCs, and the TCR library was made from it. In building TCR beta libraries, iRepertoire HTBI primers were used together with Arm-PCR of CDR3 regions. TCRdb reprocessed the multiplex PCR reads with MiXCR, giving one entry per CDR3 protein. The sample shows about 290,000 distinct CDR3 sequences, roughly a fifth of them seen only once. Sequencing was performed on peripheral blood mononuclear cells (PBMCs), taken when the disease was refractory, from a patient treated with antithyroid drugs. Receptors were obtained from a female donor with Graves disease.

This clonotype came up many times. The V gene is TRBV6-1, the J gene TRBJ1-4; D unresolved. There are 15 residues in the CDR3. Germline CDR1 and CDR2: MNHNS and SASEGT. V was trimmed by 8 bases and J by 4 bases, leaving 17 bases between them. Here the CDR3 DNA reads TGTGCCAGCGACTATGCAGGTTTCGGTAATGAAAAACTGTTTTTT. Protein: CASDYAGFGNEKLFF.

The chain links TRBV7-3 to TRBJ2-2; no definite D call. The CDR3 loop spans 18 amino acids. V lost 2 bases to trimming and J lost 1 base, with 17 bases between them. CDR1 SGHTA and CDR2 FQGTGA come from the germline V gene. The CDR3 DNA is TGTGCCAGCAGCTTATACTATTCTCGTCCGCTGAACACCGGGGAGCTGTTTTTT. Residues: CASSLYYSRPLNTGELFF.

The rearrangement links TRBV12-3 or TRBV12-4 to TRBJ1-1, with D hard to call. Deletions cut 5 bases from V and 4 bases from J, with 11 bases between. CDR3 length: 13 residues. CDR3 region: CASSRRTLTEAFF. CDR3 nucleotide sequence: TGTGCCAGCAGTCGCCGGACTCTCACTGAAGCTTTCTTT.

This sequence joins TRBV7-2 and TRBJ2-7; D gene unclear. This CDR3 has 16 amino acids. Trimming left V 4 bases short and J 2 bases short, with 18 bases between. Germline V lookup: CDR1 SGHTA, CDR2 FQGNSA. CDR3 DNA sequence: TGTGCCAGCAGCTCCCCGGGTGCACGGCAGCCCTACGAGCAGTACTTC. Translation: CASSSPGARQPYEQYF.

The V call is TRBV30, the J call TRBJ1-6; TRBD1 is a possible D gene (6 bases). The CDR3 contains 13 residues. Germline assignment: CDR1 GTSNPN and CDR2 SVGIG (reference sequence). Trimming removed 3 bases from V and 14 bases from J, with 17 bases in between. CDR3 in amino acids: CAWRGGAASALHF. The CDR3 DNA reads TGTGCCTGGAGAGGGGGTGCGGCCTCAGCCCTCCACTTT.

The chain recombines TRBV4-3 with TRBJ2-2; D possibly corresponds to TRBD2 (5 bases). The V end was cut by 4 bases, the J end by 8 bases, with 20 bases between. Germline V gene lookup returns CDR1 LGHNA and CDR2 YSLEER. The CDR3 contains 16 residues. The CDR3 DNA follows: TGCGCCAGCAGCCGCCAGGCCGGGCTAGCTGCGGGGGAGCTGTTTTTT. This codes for CASSRQAGLAAGELFF.

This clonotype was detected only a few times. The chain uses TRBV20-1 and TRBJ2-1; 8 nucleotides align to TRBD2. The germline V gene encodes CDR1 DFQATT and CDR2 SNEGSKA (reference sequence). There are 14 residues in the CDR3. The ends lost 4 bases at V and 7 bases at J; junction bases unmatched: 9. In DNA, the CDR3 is TGCAGTGCTATTAGTCTGAGCGGGAGTAATGAGCAGTTCTTC. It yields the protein CSAISLSGSNEQFF.

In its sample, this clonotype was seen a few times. Written as DNA, the CDR3 is TGCAGCGTTATAGGGGTTGGTGGCAATCAGCCCCAGCATTTT. Residues: CSVIGVGGNQPQHF. The rearrangement joins TRBV29-1 to TRBJ1-5; D might be TRBD1 (5 bases). Between the trimmed V and J ends, which lost 5 bases and 2 bases, there was a span of 13 bases. Germline CDR1 is SQVTM and CDR2 is ANQGSEA. The CDR3 has 14 residues.

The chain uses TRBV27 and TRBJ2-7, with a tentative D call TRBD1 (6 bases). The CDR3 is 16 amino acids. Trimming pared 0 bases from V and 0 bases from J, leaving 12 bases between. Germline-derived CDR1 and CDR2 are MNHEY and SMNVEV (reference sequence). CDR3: CASSLSSRGLSYEQYF. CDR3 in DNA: TGTGCCAGCAGTTTATCCAGCAGGGGCCTCTCCTACGAGCAGTACTTC.

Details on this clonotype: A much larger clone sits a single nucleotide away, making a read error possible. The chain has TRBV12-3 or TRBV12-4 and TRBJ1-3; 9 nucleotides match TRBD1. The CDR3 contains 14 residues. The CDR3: CASRGTGPGSTIYF. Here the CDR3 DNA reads TGTGCCAGCAGGGGGACAGGGCCTGGAAGCACCATATATTTT.

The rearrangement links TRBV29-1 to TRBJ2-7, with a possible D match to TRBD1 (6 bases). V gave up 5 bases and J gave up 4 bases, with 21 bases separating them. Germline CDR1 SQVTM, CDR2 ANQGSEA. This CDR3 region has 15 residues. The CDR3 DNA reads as TGCAGCGTTCAGGAGCTAGGGGGTCACAGTTACGAGCAGTACTTC. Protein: CSVQELGGHSYEQYF.

The CDR3 DNA sequence: TGTGCCACCAGGGGGTCCGCTGACGAGCAGTACTTC. It specifies CATRGSADEQYF. This rearrangement joins TRBV10-3 to TRBJ2-7; 7 nucleotides agree with TRBD1. Germline V gene lookup returns CDR1 ENHRY and CDR2 SYGVKD. After removal of 10 bases from V and 5 bases from J, the junction contained 8 bases not matched to a gene. This CDR3 is built from 12 residues.

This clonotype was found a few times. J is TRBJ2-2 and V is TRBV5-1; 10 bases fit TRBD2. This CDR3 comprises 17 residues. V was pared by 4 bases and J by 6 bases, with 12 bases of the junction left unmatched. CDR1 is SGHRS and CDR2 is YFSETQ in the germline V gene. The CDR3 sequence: CASSRLPGLATAGELFF. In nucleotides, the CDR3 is TGCGCCAGCAGCCGCTTACCGGGACTAGCGACGGCCGGGGAGCTGTTTTTT.

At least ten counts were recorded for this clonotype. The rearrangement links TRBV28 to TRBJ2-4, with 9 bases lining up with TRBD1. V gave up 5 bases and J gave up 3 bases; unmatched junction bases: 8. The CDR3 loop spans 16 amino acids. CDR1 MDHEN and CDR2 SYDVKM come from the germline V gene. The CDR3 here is CASSNRDRDYKNIQYF. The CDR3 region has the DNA TGTGCCAGCAGTAACCGGGACAGGGACTACAAAAACATTCAGTACTTC.

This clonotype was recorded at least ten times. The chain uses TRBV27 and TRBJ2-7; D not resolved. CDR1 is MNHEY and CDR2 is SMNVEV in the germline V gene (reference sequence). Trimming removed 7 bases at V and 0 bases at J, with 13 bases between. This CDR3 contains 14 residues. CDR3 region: CASKFIATSYEQYF. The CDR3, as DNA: TGTGCCAGCAAGTTTATAGCAACCTCCTACGAGCAGTACTTC.

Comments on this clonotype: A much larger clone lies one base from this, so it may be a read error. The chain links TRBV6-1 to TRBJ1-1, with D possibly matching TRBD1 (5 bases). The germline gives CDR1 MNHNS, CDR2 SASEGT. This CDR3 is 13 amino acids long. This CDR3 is CAGREGLSAEAFF. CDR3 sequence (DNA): TGTGCCGGCAGGGAGGGTTTATCGGCTGAAGCTTTCTTT.

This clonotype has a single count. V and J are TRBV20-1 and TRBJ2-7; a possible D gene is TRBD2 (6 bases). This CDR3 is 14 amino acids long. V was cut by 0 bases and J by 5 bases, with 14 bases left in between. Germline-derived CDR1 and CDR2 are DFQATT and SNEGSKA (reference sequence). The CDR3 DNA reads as TGCAGTGCTAGAGATCTGACTAGGGCTCACGAGCAGTACTTC. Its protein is CSARDLTRAHEQYF.

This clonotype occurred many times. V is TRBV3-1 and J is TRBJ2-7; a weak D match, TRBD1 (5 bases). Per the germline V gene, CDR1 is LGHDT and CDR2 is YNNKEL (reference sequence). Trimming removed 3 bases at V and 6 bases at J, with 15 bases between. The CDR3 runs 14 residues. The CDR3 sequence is CASSQGHDSFEQYF. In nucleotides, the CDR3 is TGTGCCAGCAGCCAGGGCCACGACAGCTTCGAGCAGTACTTC.

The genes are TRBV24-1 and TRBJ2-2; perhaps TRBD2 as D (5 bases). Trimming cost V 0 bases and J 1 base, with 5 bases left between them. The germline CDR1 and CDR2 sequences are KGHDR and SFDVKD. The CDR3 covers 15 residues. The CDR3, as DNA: TGTGCCACCAGTGATTTGGGAGGGAACACCGGGGAGCTGTTTTTT. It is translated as CATSDLGGNTGELFF.

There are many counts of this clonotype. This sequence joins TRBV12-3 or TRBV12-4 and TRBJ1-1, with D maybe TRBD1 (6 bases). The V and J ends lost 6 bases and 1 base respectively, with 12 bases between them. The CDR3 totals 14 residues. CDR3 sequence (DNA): TGTGCCAGCAGACCGACAGGCAAGAACACTGAAGCTTTCTTT. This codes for CASRPTGKNTEAFF.

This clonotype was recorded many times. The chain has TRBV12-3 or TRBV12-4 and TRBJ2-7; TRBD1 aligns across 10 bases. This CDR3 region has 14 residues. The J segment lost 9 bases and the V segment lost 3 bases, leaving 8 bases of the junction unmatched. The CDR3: CASSFPGQGRMQYF. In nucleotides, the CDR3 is TGTGCCAGCAGTTTCCCGGGACAGGGGCGTATGCAGTACTTC.